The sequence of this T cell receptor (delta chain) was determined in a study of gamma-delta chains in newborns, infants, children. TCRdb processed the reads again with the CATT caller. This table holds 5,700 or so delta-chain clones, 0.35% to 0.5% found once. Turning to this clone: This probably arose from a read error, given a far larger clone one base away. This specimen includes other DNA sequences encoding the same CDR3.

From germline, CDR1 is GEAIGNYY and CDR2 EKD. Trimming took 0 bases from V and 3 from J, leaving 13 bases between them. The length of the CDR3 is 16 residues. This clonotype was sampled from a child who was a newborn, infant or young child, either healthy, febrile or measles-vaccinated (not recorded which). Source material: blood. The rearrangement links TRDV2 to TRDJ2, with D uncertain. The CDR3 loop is CACDTVGQALTAQLFF. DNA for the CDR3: TGTGCCTGTGACACCGTCGGTCAAGCTCTGACAGCACAACTCTTCTTT.